The sequence of this T cell receptor beta chain was determined in a study of blood T cell repertoires in COVID-19. Study in general: From the United States, Italy and Spain came samples of acute and convalescent COVID-19. From T cells, B-cell-depleted T cells, or PBMCs came the material, which was cDNA or gDNA.

Deletions cut 7 bases from V and 3 bases from J, with 17 bases between. The CDR3 contains 15 residues. CDR1 is MDHEN, CDR2 SYDVKM, per germline. In the source study's methods: It was from reference gene primer amplification that nucleated cell counts were estimated. Repertoires were generated with immunoSEQ multiplex PCR, while TCRdb's copy carries only in-frame clones and drops some. That table gives V, J and clone size, and the DNA gave D and trimming. The repertoire has fewer than 350,000 clones, around nine tenths of them found once; the top ten carry about 8.6%. The chain links TRBV28 to TRBJ2-3; no clear D. This receptor was identified in a middle-aged man with active or convalescent COVID-19. What was sequenced was peripheral blood. The CDR3 loop reads CASNPPLGSTDTQYF. As DNA, the CDR3 is TGTGCCAGCAATCCTCCTCTAGGATCAACAGATACGCAGTATTTT.